This is a list of T cell receptor beta chains from one sample in a study of shared clonotypes between healthy human individuals. Profiled with immunoSEQ multiplex PCR; TCRdb holds only in-frame clones, not every one. The sample comprises roughly 2 million clones, roughly 95% of which are singletons, and 0.1% to 0.15% rests with the top ten. Sequencing used naive CD4+ T cells sorted from blood. These receptors were obtained from a man aged 18-30 years in good health. CDR3s include the opening cysteine and the closing phenylalanine or tryptophan. D genes are given only for firm matches. Size is stated for part of the rows, as once, few or many counts, or as a class when the clone is expanded.

TRBD2	TRBV10-2	TRBJ2-1	-	CASTDLAEEYNEQFF	TGCGCCAGCACCGATCTAGCGGAAGAATACAATGAGCAGTTCTTC
TRBD1	TRBV9	TRBJ2-3	-	CASSAGTGKSTDTQYF	TGTGCCAGCAGCGCCGGGACAGGGAAGTCCACAGATACGCAGTATTTT
-	TRBV10-3	TRBJ1-5	-	CAISEGAASNQPQHF	TGTGCCATCAGTGAGGGAGCGGCTAGCAATCAGCCCCAGCATTTT
-	TRBV5-5	TRBJ2-5	-	CASRRGPQETQYF	TGTGCCAGCAGACGGGGGCCTCAAGAGACCCAGTACTTC
-	TRBV5-1	TRBJ1-4	-	CASSSTGPNEKLFF	TGCGCCAGCAGCAGTACCGGGCCCAATGAAAAACTGTTTTTT
-	TRBV11-3	TRBJ1-1	-	CASSLGPNTEAFF	TGTGCCAGCAGCTTAGGTCCGAACACTGAAGCTTTCTTT
-	TRBV5-1	TRBJ2-7	-	CASSLEGDPKEQYF	TGCGCCAGCAGCTTGGAGGGGGACCCAAAAGAGCAGTACTTC
-	TRBV6-5	TRBJ2-7	-	CASSYSGRVSYEQYF	TGTGCCAGCAGTTACTCTGGCAGAGTTTCCTACGAGCAGTACTTC
TRBD1	TRBV6-5	TRBJ1-6	-	CASSWDSPYNSPLHF	TGTGCCAGCAGTTGGGACAGTCCCTATAATTCACCCCTCCACTTT
TRBD2	TRBV7-2	TRBJ2-7	-	CASSLGLAGGGEQYF	TGTGCCAGCAGCTTAGGGCTAGCGGGAGGGGGCGAGCAGTACTTC
-	TRBV2	TRBJ1-2	-	CASSEVSAANYGYTF	TGTGCCAGCAGTGAAGTGTCGGCGGCTAACTATGGCTACACCTTC
-	TRBV5-1	TRBJ2-5	-	CASSLGGVQETQYF	TGCGCCAGCAGCTTGGGAGGGGTACAAGAGACCCAGTACTTC
-	TRBV28	TRBJ2-1	once	CASSSVGTIYEQFF	TGTGCCAGCAGTTCCGTCGGGACAATTTATGAGCAGTTCTTC
-	TRBV7-8	TRBJ2-1	-	CASSLSRSNEQFF	TGTGCCAGCAGCTTATCGCGGAGCAATGAGCAGTTCTTC
TRBD1	TRBV11-2	TRBJ2-3	-	CASSSWTGATDTQYF	TGTGCCAGCAGCTCTTGGACAGGGGCCACAGATACGCAGTATTTT
-	TRBV5-1	TRBJ1-1	-	CASSLEAGTTEAFF	TGCGCCAGCAGCTTGGAGGCCGGAACCACTGAAGCTTTCTTT
-	TRBV30	TRBJ2-7	-	CAWSGNNYEQYF	TGTGCCTGGAGTGGGAACAACTACGAGCAGTACTTC